A single sample gave rise to the 21 T cell receptor beta chains below, sequenced in a study of low-dose radiotherapy and immunotherapy resistance in tumors. Time point denoted: after trial treatment. Noted treatment: LDRT plus nivolumab, ipilimumab, low-dose cyclophosphamide and aspirin (RACIN trial). Primers used for first-strand cDNA, a TRAV- and TRBV-specific set, covered both alpha and beta chains. TCR amplification ran 15 to 20 PCR cycles using constant-region and V-primer adapter primers. TCRdb re-analysed the reads in MiXCR, keeping a single row per CDR3 protein. The table has about 91,000 distinct CDR3 sequences, around 20% seen once; the top ten hold roughly 13%. The sample consisted of PBMCs, taken after low-dose radiotherapy plus immunotherapy. The receptors shown here come from a female donor with ovarian cancer.

This clonotype has a count of ten or more. This chain joins TRBV19 and TRBJ2-1; TRBD2 matches 11 bases. After removal of 1 base from V and 10 bases from J, the junction contained 9 bases not matched to a gene. Germline CDR1 reads LNHDA; CDR2 reads SQIVND (reference sequence). This CDR3 is built from 16 residues. For the CDR3, the DNA is TGTGCCAGTAGTATAGCCCCCCAACTAGCGGGAGACGAGCAGTTCTTC. This translates into CASSIAPQLAGDEQFF.

At least ten counts were recorded for this clonotype. V gene TRBV7-9 combines with J gene TRBJ2-2, with D perhaps TRBD2 (5 bases). Germline V gene lookup returns CDR1 SEHNR and CDR2 FQNEAQ (reference sequence). V lost 1 base to trimming and J lost 0 bases, with 15 bases between them. The CDR3 sequence is 18 residues long. CDR3 protein: CASSLGSGIRANTGELFF. CDR3 bases: TGTGCCAGCAGCTTAGGGTCCGGGATCAGAGCGAACACCGGGGAGCTGTTTTTT.

There are many counts of this clonotype. The rearrangement joins TRBV3-1 to TRBJ2-7, with TRBD1 as a possible D gene (6 bases). CDR3 length equals 13 residues. The germline CDR1 and CDR2 sequences are LGHDT and YNNKEL (reference sequence). V lost 3 bases, J lost 2 bases, and 8 bases lay in between. CDR3 sequence (DNA): TGTGCCAGCAGCCAGGGGGCCGCCTACGAGCAGTACTTC. It specifies CASSQGAAYEQYF.

This clonotype was seen at least ten times. The V gene is TRBV7-9, the J gene TRBJ2-6; no clear D. The germline gives CDR1 SEHNR, CDR2 FQNEAQ (reference sequence). This CDR3 region has 15 residues. Trimming pared 5 bases from V and 4 bases from J, leaving 12 bases between. The CDR3 region is CASSRLGAGANVLTF. For the CDR3, the DNA is TGTGCCAGCAGCCGGTTGGGCGCGGGGGCCAACGTCCTGACTTTC.

The J gene is TRBJ1-5, the V gene TRBV6-1; D gene ambiguous. Per germline, CDR1 MNHNS and CDR2 SASEGT. V was cut by 3 bases and J by 2 bases, with 11 bases left in between. This CDR3 comprises 15 residues. The CDR3 spells CASSEASVGNQPQHF. As DNA, the CDR3 is TGTGCCAGCAGTGAGGCTTCTGTGGGCAATCAGCCCCAGCATTTT.

This clonotype appeared many times. The genes are TRBV20-1 and TRBJ2-7; 11 bases are shared with TRBD2. Trimming removed 1 base from V and 0 bases from J; junction bases left unmatched: 11. Germline V gene sequence: CDR1 DFQATT, CDR2 SNEGSKA (reference sequence). The CDR3 spans 18 residues. The CDR3 bases are TGCAGTGCTAGAGGATCGACTAGCGGGACTGGGCGCTCCTACGAGCAGTACTTC. Protein product: CSARGSTSGTGRSYEQYF.

The rearrangement uses TRBV3-1 and TRBJ2-1; 11 bases are shared with TRBD2. Germline CDR1 LGHDT, CDR2 YNNKEL (reference sequence). The junction had 11 bases not matched to a gene; V was cut back by 7 bases and J by 0 bases. The CDR3 length is 18 residues. The CDR3 nucleotides read TGTGCCAGCACCCCTACTAGCGGGAGTCCTAGCTCCTACAATGAGCAGTTCTTC. Translated, it gives CASTPTSGSPSSYNEQFF.

The table lists this clonotype with many counts. This sequence joins TRBV2 and TRBJ1-2; weak D call: TRBD1 (5 bases). The V and J ends lost 7 bases and 4 bases respectively, with 7 bases between them. CDR1 and CDR2 from the germline V gene are SNHLY and FYNNEI. CDR3 length: 11 residues. The CDR3 nucleotides are TGTGCCAGCACCACAGGCTATGGCTACACCTTC. This gives the protein CASTTGYGYTF.

This clonotype was detected many times. The chain couples TRBV10-2 to TRBJ2-3; D might be TRBD1 or TRBD2, each matching 5 bases. The V end lost 0 bases, the J end lost 5 bases, and 9 bases lay between the germline ends. Germline V gene lookup returns CDR1 WSHSY and CDR2 SAAADI. The CDR3 extends over 14 amino acids. The CDR3 bases are TGCGCCAGCAGTGAGTCGGGACGCTTAGATACGCAGTATTTT. It translates to CASSESGRLDTQYF.

The V and J genes are TRBV12-5 and TRBJ2-3; 8 positions match TRBD2. The junction had 10 bases not matched to a gene; V was cut back by 7 bases and J by 4 bases. The CDR3 extends over 15 amino acids. Germline-derived CDR1 and CDR2 are LGHNT and FRNRAP. The CDR3 sequence: CASAGTRVFPDTQYF. In DNA, the CDR3 is TGTGCTAGTGCCGGGACTAGAGTCTTTCCAGATACGCAGTATTTT.

Ten or more counts support this clonotype. Germline and junction disagree at one end, which may indicate a read error. The chain employs TRBV5-1 and TRBJ2-1, with 7 bases lining up with TRBD2. The CDR3 runs to 16 residues. Per the germline V gene, CDR1 is SGHRS and CDR2 is YFSETQ. Written as DNA, the CDR3 is TGTGCCAGCAGCTTGGAGCGGGGAAGCTCCTACAATGAGCAGTTCTTC. This codes for CASSLERGSSYNEQFF.

This clonotype was seen at least ten times. This chain uses TRBV5-1 with TRBJ1-1; a weak D match, TRBD1 (5 bases). With 4 bases removed from V and 6 bases from J, the gap between germline ends came to 19 bases. The CDR3 length is 15 residues. The germline gives CDR1 SGHRS, CDR2 YFSETQ. For the CDR3, the DNA is TGCGCCAGCAGCCCTACTCCTGGCAGGGTGGCTGAAGCTTTCTTT. It codes for CASSPTPGRVAEAFF.

This clonotype showed up many times. The chain uses TRBV7-9 and TRBJ2-3, with 9 nucleotides matching TRBD2. CDR3 size: 14 residues. V trimming: 3 bases; J trimming: 8 bases; junction bases outside the gene matches: 6. Germline CDR1 SEHNR, CDR2 FQNEAQ (reference sequence). The CDR3 nucleotides are TGTGCCAGCAGCTTTACTAGCGGGTCGGGTACGCAGTATTTT. Amino acids: CASSFTSGSGTQYF.

This clonotype came up many times. V usage is TRBV6-2 or TRBV6-3 and J usage is TRBJ1-2, with 9 bases identical to TRBD1. Germline V gives CDR1 MNHEY, CDR2 SVGEGT. Trimming took 2 bases from V and 8 from J; bases not matched to a gene: 9. The CDR3 spans 15 residues. The CDR3 sequence: CASSYGPRTGEGYTF. CDR3 DNA sequence: TGTGCCAGCAGTTACGGGCCTCGGACAGGGGAAGGCTACACCTTC.

This clonotype has at least ten counts. The V and J genes are TRBV6-6 and TRBJ2-7; 8 bases fit TRBD2. CDR3 length: 16 amino acids. Germline V lookup: CDR1 MNHNY, CDR2 SVGAGI (reference sequence). Trimming took 7 bases from V and 0 from J; bases not matched to a gene: 11. The CDR3 nucleotides are TGTGCCAGCACCGATTTTGAGCGGGGGCTCTCCTACGAGCAGTACTTC. Translated, it gives CASTDFERGLSYEQYF.

The sample holds many counts of this clonotype. The chain employs TRBV19 and TRBJ1-2; D gene uncertain. Germline CDR1 reads LNHDA; CDR2 reads SQIVND (reference sequence). This CDR3 is 13 amino acids long. V lost 6 bases to trimming and J lost 4 bases, with 12 bases between them. The CDR3 nucleotides are TGTGCCAGTAGCGCGTCTAATCTCTATGGCTACACCTTC. Protein: CASSASNLYGYTF.

The CDR3 is CASSGRAGSAYNEQFF. The CDR3 DNA follows: TGTGCCAGCAGCGGCCGAGCAGGCAGCGCCTACAATGAGCAGTTCTTC. V usage is TRBV9 and J usage is TRBJ2-1; D ambiguous. The CDR3 runs 16 residues. Trimming removed 3 bases at V and 2 bases at J, with 15 bases between. CDR1 is SGDLS, CDR2 YYNGEE, per germline.

This clonotype has a count of ten or more. At one end the junction does not follow the germline gene, possibly because of a read error. V is TRBV7-7 and J is TRBJ2-5; 11 nucleotides agree with TRBD2. Germline CDR1 SSHAT, CDR2 FNYEAQ (reference sequence). This CDR3 is 16 amino acids long. CDR3 in DNA: TGTGCTAGCAGCTTGGCGAGACTAGCGGGACAAGAGACCCAGTACTTC. It specifies CASSLARLAGQETQYF.

This clonotype was counted at least ten times. V usage is TRBV10-2 and J usage is TRBJ2-3; TRBD1 is a possible D gene (6 bases). V lost 8 bases and J 6 bases, leaving 18 bases between the germline ends. Germline V gives CDR1 WSHSY, CDR2 SAAADI. There are 14 residues in the CDR3. This CDR3 is CASSPTGRTDTQYF. The DNA for the CDR3 is TGCGCCAGCTCCCCGACAGGTCGGACCGATACGCAGTATTTT.

In regard to this clonotype: A far more abundant clone sits one base away, making this likely a read error. The chain recombines TRBV10-3 with TRBJ2-2; D gene unclear. CDR1 and CDR2 (germline): ENHRY, SYGVKD. The length of the CDR3 is 14 residues. Trimming shortened V by 6 bases and J by 3 bases, and 11 bases separated the two germline ends. The CDR3: CAIRGCVDTGELFF. The CDR3 DNA follows: TGTGCCATCAGAGGCTGTGTCGACACCGGGGAGCTGTTTTTT.

This clonotype occurred many times. The chain uses TRBV10-3 and TRBJ1-1; possibly TRBD1 for D (6 bases). CDR3 length: 13 amino acids. CDR1 is ENHRY and CDR2 is SYGVKD in the germline V gene. V lost 7 bases, J lost 4 bases, and 13 bases lay in between. CDR3 protein: CAIIGQQGTEAFF. CDR3 in DNA: TGTGCCATCATTGGACAGCAGGGCACTGAAGCTTTCTTT.